This TCR beta chain was documented in a study of tumor-infiltrating lymphocytes in primary liver carcinoma. Extraction of RNA together with DNA used about 17-34 mg of unsorted bulk tissue. Patients were chronically HBV-infected and treatment-naive. The CDR3 runs 19 residues. The V gene's germline CDR1 is SGHAT and CDR2 FQNNGV. Making TCR beta cDNA involved approximately 480 ng total RNA and a constant-region primer. Slightly modified ARM-PCR with three nested multiplex PCR rounds yielded TCR beta libraries. Each of the first two PCR rounds ran roughly 10 cycles with TRBV1-TRBV30 forward and C-beta reverse primers. MiXCR was run by TCRdb on the multiplex PCR reads, yielding one entry per CDR3 protein. In the table there are about 120,000 distinct CDR3 sequences, less than 75% of which are singletons. Remarks on this clonotype: An end of the junction differs from the germline gene, which may be a read error.

The clonotype originates from an older woman with primary liver carcinoma and hepatitis B virus infection. Sequencing was done on a sample of tumor-adjacent normal liver tissue. The chain links TRBV11-2 to TRBJ1-3; 9 nucleotides match TRBD1. The CDR3 DNA sequence: TGTGCCAGCAGCTCACGGCCGGACAGGGGAGCGTACTCTGGGAACATCATATATTTT. Translated: CASSSRPDRGAYSGNIIYF.